A single sample is the source of the 18 T cell receptor beta chains below, sequenced in a study of T cell clonality in common variable immunodeficiency. Study findings and constraints: In common variable immunodeficiency, TCR beta chains reportedly carried fewer deletions and N-nucleotide insertions.

Antigens of these TCRs are unknown. Some clones are missing from TCRdb's copy, which holds only in-frame ones; the method was immunoSEQ multiplex PCR. The sample has 25,000 to 35,000 clones, none seen only once. The sequencing input was peripheral blood mononuclear cells. These receptors were obtained from a human donor with common variable immunodeficiency.

This clone was picked up a small number of times. The observed sequence ends 3 residues before the CDR3 terminus, with the missing tail filled in from the germline J gene. Other DNA sequences from this sample encode an identical CDR3 as well. V and J are TRBV19 and TRBJ1-3; perhaps TRBD1 as D (6 bases). This CDR3 is 15 amino acids long. Per germline, CDR1 LNHDA and CDR2 SQIVND (reference sequence). Trimming left V 5 bases short and J 4 bases short, with 15 bases between. Partial CDR3 DNA: TGTGCCAGTAGTGCCCAGGGGACGCCGGGAAACACC. Translation gives CASSAQGTPGNT. The whole CDR3 protein is CASSAQGTPGNTIYF.

This clone was seen at least ten times. The CDR3 end is not reached by the read, which stops 3 residues before it; the germline J gene fills it in. V and J are TRBV7-2 and TRBJ1-2, with TRBD1 matching over 7 bases. From germline, CDR1 is SGHTA and CDR2 FQGNSA. This CDR3 comprises 14 residues. The junction had 3 bases not matched to a gene; V was cut back by 1 base and J by 4 bases. CDR3 bases read: TGTGCCAGCAGCTTAGTGGGACAGAGCTATGGC. This gives the protein CASSLVGQSYG. The CDR3, in full, reads CASSLVGQSYGYTF.

As regards this clone: Read sequence stops 3 residues before the CDR3 end, and the germline J gene provides the missing end. The genes are TRBV30 and TRBJ1-5; 7 positions match TRBD1. Germline CDR1 GTSNPN, CDR2 SVGIG (reference sequence). J was trimmed by 1 base and V by 0 bases; bases with no gene match: 12. This CDR3 region has 18 residues. The DNA read from the CDR3 is TGTGCCTGGAGTGTACGGGCAGGGGGTGTGAGAAGCAATCAGCCC. Translating it yields CAWSVRAGGVRSNQP. The entire CDR3 reads CAWSVRAGGVRSNQPQHF.

This clone was detected only a few times. Partial CDR3 DNA: TGTGCCAGTAGTGTGCGCTACCGACTGGACAATGAG. As protein: CASSVRYRLDNE. The CDR3 in its entirety is CASSVRYRLDNEQFF. V is TRBV19 and J is TRBJ2-1; D ambiguous. The missing CDR3 end, 3 residues past where the read stops, is filled in from the germline J gene. CDR3 length: 15 residues. Trimming removed 5 bases at V and 5 bases at J, with 16 bases between. Looked up from germline, CDR1 is LNHDA and CDR2 is SQIVND (reference sequence).

This clone was recorded at least ten times. The read finishes 3 residues shy of the CDR3 end, and the germline J gene is used to complete it. The chain couples TRBV19 to TRBJ1-1, with D possibly TRBD1 on 6 matching bases. Germline assignment: CDR1 LNHDA and CDR2 SQIVND (reference sequence). With 5 bases removed from V and 5 bases from J, the gap between germline ends came to 15 bases. The CDR3 runs to 14 residues. The sequenced part of the CDR3 DNA is TGTGCCAGTAGTTCGGGCAGGGGAAGGACTGAA. Amino acids: CASSSGRGRTE. The CDR3 in full is CASSSGRGRTEAFF. Combining the CDR3 with reference TRBV19 and TRBJ1-1 gives the whole variable domain DGGITQSPKYLFRKEGQNVTLSCEQNLNHDAMYWYRQDPGQGLRLIYYSQIVNDFQKGDIAEGYSVSREKKESFPLTVTSAQKNPTAFYLCASSSGRGRTEAFFGQGTRLTVV.

Only a few counts were recorded for this clone. The CDR3 is cut off 3 residues early in the read; its end comes from the germline J gene. The rearrangement uses TRBV29-1 and TRBJ2-7; 8 bases fit TRBD1. The CDR3 has 14 amino acids. Trimming removed 6 bases from V and 6 bases from J; junction bases left unmatched: 13. Looked up from germline, CDR1 is SQVTM and CDR2 is ANQGSEA. The part of the CDR3 DNA that was read is TGCAGCGTCCTAGGACAGGGCGTTTTACCCGAG. Amino acid sequence: CSVLGQGVLPE. The full-length CDR3 reads as CSVLGQGVLPEQYF.

This clone has just a few counts. The sequenced fragment ends 3 residues before the CDR3 boundary, so the rest is inferred from the germline J gene. The chain carries TRBV7-9 and TRBJ1-4; no reliable D call. The length of the CDR3 is 14 residues. From germline, CDR1 is SEHNR and CDR2 FQNEAQ (reference sequence). V was pared by 3 bases and J by 0 bases, with 5 bases between. CDR3 loop: CASSFGSTNEKLFF. The sequenced part of the CDR3 DNA is TGTGCCAGCAGCTTCGGGTCAACTAATGAAAAA.

In its sample, this clone was seen a few times. Sequencing ends 3 residues short of the CDR3 end; the germline J gene provides the rest. The chain has TRBV20-1 and TRBJ2-5; 7 bases align to TRBD2. Trimming took 2 bases from V and 1 from J; bases not matched to a gene: 19. Germline-derived CDR1 and CDR2 are DFQATT and SNEGSKA (reference sequence). This CDR3 comprises 19 residues. The covered CDR3 bases are TGCAGTGCTAGACCTTTACCGGGTAGCGGGCCTAGCTTCCAAGAGACC. Amino acids: CSARPLPGSGPSFQET. The CDR3 as a whole reads CSARPLPGSGPSFQETQYF.

By its share, this clone is medium-sized. The CDR3 end falls 3 residues outside the read, so it is completed with the germline J gene. The chain links TRBV5-6 to TRBJ1-1, with 8 nucleotides matching TRBD1. The V gene's germline CDR1 is SGHDT and CDR2 YYEEEE. The CDR3 totals 15 residues. Losses at the gene ends were 4 bases for V and 0 bases for J; bases not matched to a gene: 5. This CDR3 is CASSLRDRLNTEAFF. The covered CDR3 bases are TGTGCCAGCAGCCTCCGGGACAGGCTGAACACTGAA.

The covered CDR3 bases are TGTGCCTGGAGCCAACAGGGTAGGGGAAACACC. It specifies CAWSQQGRGNT. The complete CDR3 reads CAWSQQGRGNTIYF. This chain uses TRBV30 with TRBJ1-3; weak D call: TRBD1 (6 bases). The CDR3 end lies 3 residues beyond the end of the read and is filled in from the germline J gene. There are 14 residues in the CDR3. Germline values: CDR1 GTSNPN, CDR2 SVGIG (reference sequence). Trimming stripped 3 bases from V and 4 bases from J, with 13 bases between.

In its sample, this clone was seen many times. The CDR3 extends 3 residues past the end of the read, so its final part is completed from the germline J gene. J is TRBJ1-2 and V is TRBV29-1, with TRBD1 matching 7 bases. Germline CDR1 SQVTM, CDR2 ANQGSEA. This CDR3 comprises 13 residues. The V segment lost 8 bases and the J segment 2 bases; nucleotides outside the gene matches: 8. CDR3 loop: CSSRDSQNYGYTF. CDR3 DNA, as far as it was read: TGCAGCTCCCGGGACAGCCAGAACTATGGC.

In its sample, this clone was seen many times. The read stops 3 residues short of the end of the CDR3; the missing end is completed from the germline J gene. The chain has TRBV6-4 and TRBJ1-1; the D is unclear. V lost 5 bases and J 4 bases, leaving 8 bases between the germline ends. Per germline, CDR1 MRHNA and CDR2 SNTAGT. The CDR3 contains 12 residues. The CDR3 DNA, read in part, is TGTGCCAGCAGTCTTAACATCACTGAA. Its protein product is CASSLNITE. The entire CDR3 protein is CASSLNITEAFF.

This clone was observed a few times. The read halts 3 residues ahead of the CDR3 end, with the missing end drawn from the germline J gene. The chain carries TRBV6-2 or TRBV6-3 and TRBJ1-6; 8 nucleotides match TRBD1. The CDR3 contains 15 residues. Germline CDR1 is MNHEY and CDR2 is SVGEGT. The J segment lost 6 bases and the V segment lost 7 bases, leaving 8 bases of the junction unmatched. Incomplete CDR3 DNA: TGTGCCAGCAAAGGGACAGGACTTTCTAATTCACCC. Encoded protein: CASKGTGLSNSP. The complete CDR3 protein is CASKGTGLSNSPLHF.

This clone was picked up a small number of times. Sequencing ends 3 residues short of the CDR3 end; the germline J gene provides the rest. The chain links TRBV19 to TRBJ2-5, with D perhaps TRBD2 (5 bases). Trimming pared 5 bases from V and 5 bases from J, leaving 9 bases between. Germline V CDR1 and CDR2: LNHDA, SQIVND (reference sequence). The CDR3 is 12 residues long. The sequenced part of the CDR3 DNA is TGTGCCAGTAGTTTAGCGCGGGAGACC. It translates to CASSLARET. The full CDR3 sequence reads CASSLARETQYF.

Remarks on this clone: Read coverage stops 3 residues before the CDR3 terminus; the germline J gene supplies the remainder. The chain links TRBV5-5 to TRBJ2-1, with a possible D match to TRBD1 (5 bases). CDR3 length: 14 amino acids. Germline CDR1 is SGHKS and CDR2 is YYEKEE (reference sequence). The V and J ends lost 2 bases and 5 bases respectively, with 11 bases between them. The sequenced part of the CDR3 DNA is TGTGCCAGCAGCTTCGAGGACACTGACAATGAG. Its translation: CASSFEDTDNE. The whole CDR3 sequence is CASSFEDTDNEQFF.

This clone was seen repeatedly, ten times or more. The read finishes 3 residues shy of the CDR3 end, and the germline J gene is used to complete it. The chain has TRBV19 and TRBJ1-5; D possibly corresponds to TRBD1 (6 bases). The germline V and J ends were trimmed by 4 bases and 6 bases, with 10 bases remaining between them. The CDR3 extends over 13 amino acids. Germline CDR1 and CDR2: LNHDA and SQIVND (reference sequence). CDR3 region: CASSTRGSQPQHF. CDR3 DNA (partial): TGTGCCAGTAGTACCAGGGGCAGTCAGCCC.

The covered CDR3 bases are TGTGCCAGTAGTATCCTAGCGGGAGGTTCGGTCGAG. It yields the protein CASSILAGGSVE. The full CDR3 protein is CASSILAGGSVEQYF. V is TRBV19 and J is TRBJ2-7, with 11 bases that match TRBD2. Sequencing ends 3 residues short of the CDR3 end; the germline J gene provides the rest. CDR1 is LNHDA and CDR2 is SQIVND in the germline V gene (reference sequence). V lost 3 bases and J lost 6; bases outside the gene matches: 7. This CDR3 has 15 residues.

This clone appeared a few times. The read ends 3 residues before the CDR3 terminus; that terminus is restored from the germline J gene. This chain uses TRBV5-1 with TRBJ2-7; TRBD1 agrees at 7 bases. CDR1 and CDR2 (germline): SGHRS, YFSETQ. V lost 4 bases and J lost 4; bases outside the gene matches: 14. The CDR3 length is 16 residues. This CDR3 is CASSQSITGDGYEQYF. Partial CDR3 DNA: TGCGCCAGCAGCCAATCGATAACAGGGGACGGGTACGAG.